The subject of this entry is one T cell receptor (beta chain). What it recognizes is unknown. The record originates from a study of long-term antiretroviral therapy in people with HIV. Researchers report immunoSEQ v3.0 was run at survey level. Sequenced by immunoSEQ multiplex PCR; TCRdb stores in-frame clones only, minus some. The sample yields tens of thousands of clones, 80% seen once. Per germline, CDR1 LNHDA and CDR2 SQIVND (reference sequence). V lost 7 bases to trimming and J lost 2 bases, with 15 bases between them. The CDR3 spans 15 residues. General study results and limits: Possibly under older ART regimens, blood was drawn between about 2004 and 2017.

This TCR was recovered from a man younger than 30 with HIV. Specimen: unsorted PBMCs, collected 1.5 years after starting antiretroviral therapy. The rearrangement uses TRBV19 and TRBJ1-5; D is unclear. CDR3 DNA: TGTGCCAGTATGCCGCGCCGGGATCGCAATCAGCCCCAGCATTTT. Encoded protein: CASMPRRDRNQPQHF.